This TCR beta chain derives from a study of read filtering for tumor transcriptome and immune sequencing. About the research overall: Per sample, TCR-region reads ranged about 4.05 to 10.27 million by IR-seq, about 75 to 1273 by RNA-seq. Study findings and constraints: The CD138-negative fraction was mixed bone marrow immune cells, not pure T cells. Single-read clonotypes: 80% to 90% of IR-seq clonotypes (approximately 4% of reads), 74.6% of RNA-seq clonotypes (around 48% of reads).

From around 0.4 ug of RNA, a library with molecular barcoded alpha/delta and beta/gamma adaptors was made. TCRdb fed the reads into MiXCR, producing one record per CDR3 protein. The sample shows approximately 9,800 distinct CDR3 sequences, more than 15% of them seen only once. This clonotype was observed at least ten times. Antigen specificity is unknown. The junction had 8 bases not matched to a gene; V was cut back by 4 bases and J by 5 bases. The CDR3 is 14 amino acids. Germline CDR1 MNHEY, CDR2 SVGAGI. The sequence was collected from a donor over 35 with multiple myeloma. The sequenced material came from a population of CD138-negative cells sorted from bone marrow. This sequence joins TRBV6-5 and TRBJ2-7, with TRBD1 matching 7 bases. For the CDR3, the DNA is TGTGCCAGCAGTTCGACAGGGCTTTCGAACGAGCAGTACTTC. This sequence encodes CASSSTGLSNEQYF.